This T cell receptor beta chain was profiled in a study of brain T cells in children with intractable seizures. About this clone: The junction departs from the called germline gene at one end, perhaps through a read error.

CDR1 and CDR2 from the germline V gene are SGHTS and YDEGEE. The CDR3 sequence is 11 residues long. Documented time point: blood from clinic visit 5 months post-surgery; TSC patient then seizure free. Generated by immunoSEQ multiplex PCR, the TCRdb table keeps only in-frame clones and is missing some. The sample consists of hundreds of thousands of clones, over 90% of them appearing once. The V call is TRBV5-8, the J call TRBJ2-4; D perhaps matches TRBD1 (5 bases). This clonotype was obtained from a boy under two years old with tuberous sclerosis and intractable seizures. Here the sequenced sample was peripheral blood, taken approximately 5 months after surgery. Here the CDR3 DNA reads TGTGCCAGCAGCTTGCTCAGGGATTGCTTCTTC. Amino acid sequence: CASSLLRDCFF.